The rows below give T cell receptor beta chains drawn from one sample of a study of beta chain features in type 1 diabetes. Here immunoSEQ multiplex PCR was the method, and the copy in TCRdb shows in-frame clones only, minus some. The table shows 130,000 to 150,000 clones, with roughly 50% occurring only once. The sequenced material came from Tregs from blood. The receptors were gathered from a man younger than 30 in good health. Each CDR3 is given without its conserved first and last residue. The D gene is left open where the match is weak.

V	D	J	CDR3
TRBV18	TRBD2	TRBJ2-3	ASSPLAGDTDTQY
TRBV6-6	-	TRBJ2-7	ASSSPNYEQY
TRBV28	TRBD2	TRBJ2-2	ASSLRVRLAVNMTGELF
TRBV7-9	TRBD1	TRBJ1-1	ASSLWTGGKNEAF
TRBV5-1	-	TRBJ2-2	ASSLAFRTGELF
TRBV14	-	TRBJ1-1	ASSQLSTEAF
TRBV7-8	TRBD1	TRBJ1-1	ASRYSGGPGTEAF
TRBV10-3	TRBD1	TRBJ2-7	ATGTGAYEQY
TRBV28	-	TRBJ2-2	AIPGGGSTGELF
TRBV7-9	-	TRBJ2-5	ASSLARDEETQY
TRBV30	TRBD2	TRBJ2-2	AWSGTSGRLGELF
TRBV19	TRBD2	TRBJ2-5	ASSPTSGIRGETQY
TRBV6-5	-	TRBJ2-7	ASRSLGTRNREQY
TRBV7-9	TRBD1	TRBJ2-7	ASSRSSGTGVYEQY
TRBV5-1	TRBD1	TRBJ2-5	ASSRQGHSETQY
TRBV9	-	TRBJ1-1	ASSSTATGNTEAF
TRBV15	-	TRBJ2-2	ATSRDTAGVAGELF
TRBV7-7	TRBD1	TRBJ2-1	ASSLGSSGGGGYNEQF
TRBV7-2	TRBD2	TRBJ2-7	ASSVGRGEEQY
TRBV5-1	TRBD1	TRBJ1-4	ASSLAGQGGEKLF
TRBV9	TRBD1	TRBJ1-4	ASSAGDRGGTNEKLF
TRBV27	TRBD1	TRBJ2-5	ASSEIRTGVGETQY
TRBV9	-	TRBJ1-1	ASSRELGTEAF
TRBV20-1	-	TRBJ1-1	SAHREKAF
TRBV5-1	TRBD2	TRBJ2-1	ASSALAGRLRNEQF
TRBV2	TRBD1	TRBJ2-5	ASRDWTGYQETQY
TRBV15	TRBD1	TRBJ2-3	ATSREGQGGRSQY
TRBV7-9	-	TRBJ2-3	ASSPIRGTDTQY
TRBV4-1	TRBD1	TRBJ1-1	ASSQAGGNTEAF
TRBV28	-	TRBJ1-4	ASSSLEKLF
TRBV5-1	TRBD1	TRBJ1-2	ASSLEPGGGYGYT
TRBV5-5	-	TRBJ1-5	ASSLGGREFNQPQH
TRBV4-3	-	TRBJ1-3	ASSQALGVFGNTIY
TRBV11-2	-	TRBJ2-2	ASSLDLRQGGAGELF
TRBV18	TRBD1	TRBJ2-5	ASSSGQGVETQY
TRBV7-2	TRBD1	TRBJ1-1	ASNGQGAAAF
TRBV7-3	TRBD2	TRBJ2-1	ASSLRLAGYNEQF
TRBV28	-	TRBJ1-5	ASRSPAAGRGQPQH
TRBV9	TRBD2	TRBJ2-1	ASSGKRGGLWNEQF
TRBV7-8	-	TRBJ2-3	ASSLLGPTDTQY
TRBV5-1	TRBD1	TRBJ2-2	ASRLGQGAGELF